This T cell receptor (beta chain) was captured in a study of cytomegalovirus exposure and HLA in healthy donors. Study context: The approximately 110 validation repertoires used a platform that matched the one used for the approximately 610 first-cohort repertoires, as a later analysis reported.

CDR3 length: 16 residues. The germline V gene encodes CDR1 LGHNA and CDR2 YSLEER. The ends were cut back, 1 base at V and 0 bases at J, with 10 bases in the middle. The 120-subject validation cohort, separate from the roughly 700-subject first cohort, included the donors. Study-wide findings and caveats: Overall, roughly 170 TCR beta chains were annotated as cytomegalovirus-associated. Some public TCRs appeared in many individuals, while most sequences were rare.

As regards this clone: Its antigen remains unknown.

Assay used: immunoSEQ multiplex PCR; TCRdb lists only in-frame clones, some missing. The table lists about 190,000 clones, roughly 82% of them singletons. J is TRBJ2-1 and V is TRBV4-3, with TRBD2 as a possible D gene (5 bases). The sample taken for sequencing was PBMCs. The sequence was obtained from a man aged 18 to 29 in good health and CMV-seropositive. Written as DNA, the CDR3 is TGCGCCAGCAGCCAAGGAGGAGCGGTCTCCTACAATGAGCAGTTCTTC. As protein: CASSQGGAVSYNEQFF.